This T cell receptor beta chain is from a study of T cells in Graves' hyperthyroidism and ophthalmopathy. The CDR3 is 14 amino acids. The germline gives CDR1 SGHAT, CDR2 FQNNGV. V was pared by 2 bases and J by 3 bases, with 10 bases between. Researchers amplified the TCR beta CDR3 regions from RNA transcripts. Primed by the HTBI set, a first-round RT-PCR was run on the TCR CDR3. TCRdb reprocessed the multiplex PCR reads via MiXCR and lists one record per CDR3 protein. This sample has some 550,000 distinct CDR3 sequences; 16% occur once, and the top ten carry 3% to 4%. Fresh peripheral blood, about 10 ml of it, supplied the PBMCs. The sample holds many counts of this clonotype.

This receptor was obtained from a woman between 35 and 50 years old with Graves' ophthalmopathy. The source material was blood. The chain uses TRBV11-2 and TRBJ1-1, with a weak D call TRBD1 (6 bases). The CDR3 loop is CASSLIRGDTEAFF. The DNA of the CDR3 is TGTGCCAGCAGCTTAATCAGGGGAGACACTGAAGCTTTCTTT.